A single sample gave rise to the 16 T cell receptor beta chains below, sequenced in a study of T cells in Graves' hyperthyroidism and ophthalmopathy. The source material, RNA transcripts, was used to amplify TCR beta CDR3 regions. RT-PCR in the first round (using the HTBI primer set) targeted the TCR CDR3. TCRdb analysed the multiplex PCR reads with MiXCR anew, one entry per CDR3 protein. The sample consists of about 200,000 distinct CDR3 sequences, 15% to 20% of them appearing once. The sample comprised blood. These TCRs come from a man over 45 with Graves' hyperthyroidism.

This clonotype was recorded a few times. The chain recombines TRBV7-9 with TRBJ1-1; 9 bases match TRBD1. This CDR3 contains 14 residues. J was trimmed by 11 bases and V by 5 bases; bases with no gene match: 12. Germline assignment: CDR1 SEHNR and CDR2 FQNEAQ (reference sequence). CDR3 amino acids: CASSPKQGADPAFF. The DNA for the CDR3 is TGTGCCAGCAGCCCAAAACAGGGGGCTGATCCGGCTTTCTTT.

This clonotype appeared many times. V is TRBV28 and J is TRBJ2-7, with 8 bases lining up with TRBD1. This CDR3 has 14 amino acids. CDR1 MDHEN and CDR2 SYDVKM come from the germline V gene. V was clipped by 4 bases and J by 2 bases; unmatched bases: 4. The CDR3 here is CASSSRQGTYEQYF. The CDR3 DNA sequence: TGTGCCAGCAGTTCTAGACAGGGGACCTACGAGCAGTACTTC.

This clonotype was found many times. The chain employs TRBV5-5 and TRBJ2-1; 7 bases agree with TRBD2. CDR1 SGHKS and CDR2 YYEKEE come from the germline V gene (reference sequence). V lost 0 bases, J lost 0 bases, and 9 bases stayed unmatched. The CDR3 spans 18 residues. CDR3 residues: CASSLAGIAGSSYNEQFF. The CDR3 region has the DNA TGTGCCAGCAGCTTGGCCGGTATAGCGGGTAGCTCCTACAATGAGCAGTTCTTC.

For this clonotype: This may arise from a read error, as a much more abundant clone is one base away. J is TRBJ2-1 and V is TRBV7-3, with a tentative D call TRBD2 (5 bases). From germline, CDR1 is SGHTA and CDR2 FQGTGA. The CDR3 contains 12 residues. The CDR3 DNA reads TGTGCCAGCAGCTTCTTCGGGGAAGAGCAGTCCTTC. Encoded protein: CASSFFGEEQSF.

The gene calls are TRBV25-1 and TRBJ2-5, with 13 bases identical to TRBD2. Germline-derived CDR1 and CDR2 are MGHDK and SYGVNS. The V and J ends lost 5 bases and 5 bases, in that order; junction bases with no gene match: 5. The CDR3 spans 15 residues. This CDR3 reads CASSTGTSGVETQYF. In DNA, the CDR3 is TGTGCCAGCAGTACTGGGACTAGCGGGGTCGAGACCCAGTACTTC.

In its sample, this clonotype was seen a few times. The V gene is TRBV6-1, the J gene TRBJ2-2; D remains unclear. Germline V gene lookup returns CDR1 MNHNS and CDR2 SASEGT. The ends were cut back, 7 bases at V and 6 bases at J, with 0 bases in the middle. This CDR3 contains 9 residues. CDR3 nucleotides: TGTGCCAGCACCGGGGAGCTGTTTTTT. Translation gives CASTGELFF.

The chain links TRBV4-3 to TRBJ1-1, with a weak D call TRBD1 (5 bases). This CDR3 region has 13 residues. V was pared by 0 bases and J by 5 bases, with 7 bases between. In germline, CDR1 is LGHNA, CDR2 YSLEER. CDR3: CASSQDGGTEAFF. The DNA for the CDR3 is TGCGCCAGCAGCCAAGATGGGGGGACTGAAGCTTTCTTT.

There are many counts of this clonotype. This rearrangement joins TRBV10-3 to TRBJ2-1, with D tentatively TRBD1 or TRBD2 (5 bases each). The ends were cut back, 3 bases at V and 6 bases at J, with 15 bases in the middle. Germline V CDR1 and CDR2: ENHRY, SYGVKD. The CDR3 has 15 residues. CDR3 coding DNA: TGTGCCATCAGTGACCGAGGGGTCCACTCCAATGAGCAGTTCTTC. This gives the protein CAISDRGVHSNEQFF.

This clonotype was detected ten times or more. The rearrangement links TRBV3-1 to TRBJ1-2; D might be TRBD1 (6 bases). The CDR3 has 13 residues. V shed 4 bases and J shed 4 bases, with 10 bases lying between them. CDR1 is LGHDT, CDR2 YNNKEL, per germline (reference sequence). The CDR3 region has the DNA TGTGCCAGCAGCCTACAGGGATCCTATGGCTACACCTTC. It translates to CASSLQGSYGYTF.

The chain is built from TRBV7-6 and TRBJ2-3, with D perhaps given as TRBD1 or TRBD2 (5 bases each). The ends were cut back, 1 base at V and 3 bases at J, with 11 bases in the middle. The CDR3 loop spans 15 amino acids. Germline lookup yields CDR1 SGHVS and CDR2 FNYEAQ. CDR3 sequence reads: CASSLGGSWTDTQYF. The CDR3 DNA is TGTGCCAGCAGCTTAGGGGGGAGCTGGACAGATACGCAGTATTTT.

This clonotype was seen ten or more times. This rearrangement joins TRBV20-1 to TRBJ2-2; D uncertain. The V and J ends lost 1 base and 0 bases respectively, with 9 bases between them. CDR3 size: 15 residues. Per the germline V gene, CDR1 is DFQATT and CDR2 is SNEGSKA (reference sequence). The CDR3 loop is CSARGRAANTGELFF. CDR3 nucleotides: TGCAGTGCTAGAGGTCGGGCCGCGAACACCGGGGAGCTGTTTTTT.

V gene TRBV28 combines with J gene TRBJ1-2; unclear D gene. V lost 8 bases to trimming and J lost 8 bases, with 15 bases between them. Germline V gene sequence: CDR1 MDHEN, CDR2 SYDVKM. The CDR3 is made up of 12 amino acids. As DNA, the CDR3 is TGTGCCAGCGACACGGGAGGCCGAGGCTACACCTTC. Its protein product is CASDTGGRGYTF.

The rearrangement joins TRBV7-8 to TRBJ2-5; the D is unclear. The CDR3 runs to 11 residues. Germline V gives CDR1 SGHVS, CDR2 FQNEAQ. V was cut by 5 bases and J by 7 bases, with 8 bases left in between. CDR3 DNA: TGTGCCAGCAGCACCCTGGGGACCCAGTACTTC. This codes for CASSTLGTQYF.

This clonotype was seen ten or more times. The chain joins TRBV6-1 to TRBJ1-2, with D perhaps matching TRBD1 (5 bases). V was trimmed by 7 bases and J by 0 bases, leaving 12 bases between them. Per germline, CDR1 MNHNS and CDR2 SASEGT. The CDR3 runs to 14 residues. The DNA for the CDR3 is TGTGCCAGCATAGGGGCAGCCACTAACTATGGCTACACCTTC. Encoded protein: CASIGAATNYGYTF.

This clonotype has a count of ten or more. The J gene is TRBJ1-2, the V gene TRBV11-2; perhaps TRBD1 as D (5 bases). Deletions cut 2 bases from V and 4 bases from J, with 8 bases between. From germline, CDR1 is SGHAT and CDR2 FQNNGV. The CDR3 length is 13 residues. CDR3 bases: TGTGCCAGCAGCTTAATCGGGGGCTATGGCTACACCTTC. This translates into CASSLIGGYGYTF.

This clonotype was observed a few times. This chain connects TRBV20-1 to TRBJ2-2; 7 bases are shared with TRBD2. CDR3 length: 16 amino acids. The V segment lost 3 bases and the J segment 2 bases; nucleotides outside the gene matches: 9. Looked up from germline, CDR1 is DFQATT and CDR2 is SNEGSKA (reference sequence). The CDR3 protein is CSARAVTSRNTGELFF. In nucleotides, the CDR3 is TGCAGTGCTAGGGCGGTGACTAGCAGAAACACCGGGGAGCTGTTTTTT.